The 27 T cell receptor beta chains listed next were all sequenced from one sample in a study of blood T cell repertoires in COVID-19. Sequencing used immunoSEQ multiplex PCR; TCRdb keeps in-frame clones, though not all of them. The data show 120,000 to 150,000 clones, 80% seen once. Sequenced sample: peripheral blood. The receptors stem from a woman in her forties or fifties with acute or convalescent COVID-19.

V and J are TRBV19 and TRBJ1-5; TRBD1 matches 8 bases. Losses at the gene ends were 5 bases for V and 6 bases for J; bases not matched to a gene: 3. This CDR3 is 13 amino acids long. Germline V gene sequence: CDR1 LNHDA, CDR2 SQIVND (reference sequence). The DNA for the CDR3 is TGTGCCAGTAGTGGGACAGGTCCTCAGCCCCAGCATTTT. It translates to CASSGTGPQPQHF. Complete variable domain (other parts from reference TRBV19 and TRBJ1-5): DGGITQSPKYLFRKEGQNVTLSCEQNLNHDAMYWYRQDPGQGLRLIYYSQIVNDFQKGDIAEGYSVSREKKESFPLTVTSAQKNPTAFYLCASSGTGPQPQHFGDGTRLSIL.

The rearrangement links TRBV12-3 or TRBV12-4 to TRBJ2-1, with D perhaps matching TRBD2 (5 bases). This CDR3 comprises 13 residues. V lost 6 bases and J lost 9, with 15 bases in between. The CDR3 protein is CASSTEMEAEQFF. Here the CDR3 DNA reads TGTGCCAGCAGCACCGAAATGGAGGCTGAGCAGTTCTTC.

The J gene is TRBJ2-7, the V gene TRBV10-1; maybe TRBD1 (5 bases). With 8 bases removed from V and 8 bases from J, the gap between germline ends came to 19 bases. CDR3 size: 13 residues. Germline V gene sequence: CDR1 WNHNN, CDR2 SYGVQD (reference sequence). The CDR3 bases are TGCGCCAGCCGGAAGGCGAGGTCGGACAAGCAGTACTTC. It yields the protein CASRKARSDKQYF.

This chain connects TRBV6-5 to TRBJ1-6; D may be TRBD1 (6 bases). The CDR3 is 16 amino acids. V was trimmed by 0 bases and J by 6 bases, leaving 12 bases between them. Germline CDR1 is MNHEY and CDR2 is SVGAGI. The CDR3 DNA reads as TGTGCCAGCAGTTACTCTGGACAGCATCTTAATTCACCCCTCCACTTT. Protein: CASSYSGQHLNSPLHF.

V usage is TRBV6-5 and J usage is TRBJ1-2; D remains ambiguous. CDR3 size: 13 residues. Germline lookup yields CDR1 MNHEY and CDR2 SVGAGI. This CDR3 reads CASQPRRDDGYTF. In DNA form, the CDR3 reads TGTGCATCGCAACCGAGGCGAGACGATGGCTACACCTTC.

CDR3 in amino acids: CAISESQGNFNYGYTF. The CDR3 nucleotides are TGTGCCATCAGTGAGTCGCAGGGTAATTTTAACTATGGCTACACCTTC. The V gene is TRBV10-3, the J gene TRBJ1-2, with D possibly matching TRBD1 (5 bases). Looked up from germline, CDR1 is ENHRY and CDR2 is SYGVKD. The CDR3 length is 16 residues. The V end was cut by 0 bases, the J end by 1 base, with 12 bases between.

The CDR3 DNA reads TGTGCCAGCAGTCTCCCCCTAGGGGCTGGCTACACCTTC. Protein sequence: CASSLPLGAGYTF. The chain is built from TRBV12-3 or TRBV12-4 and TRBJ1-2; weak D call: TRBD1 (5 bases). Trimming removed 5 bases at V and 7 bases at J, with 14 bases between. The CDR3 consists of 13 residues.

The genes are TRBV7-8 and TRBJ2-7, with 8 bases lining up with TRBD1. The CDR3 length is 15 residues. Germline V gene lookup returns CDR1 SGHVS and CDR2 FQNEAQ. J was trimmed by 2 bases and V by 3 bases; bases with no gene match: 6. The CDR3 DNA is TGTGCCAGCAGCTTGGGACAGGCACCCGCCTACGAGCAGTACTTC. Protein sequence: CASSLGQAPAYEQYF.

V usage is TRBV6-6 and J usage is TRBJ2-5; TRBD2 matches 8 bases. The CDR3 contains 15 residues. Germline loops: CDR1 MNHNY, CDR2 SVGAGI (reference sequence). The ends lost 5 bases at V and 2 bases at J; junction bases unmatched: 7. CDR3 region: CASSTGGGSQETQYF. The CDR3, as DNA: TGTGCCAGCAGTACCGGCGGGGGGAGTCAAGAGACCCAGTACTTC.

This clone was detected once. The chain carries TRBV7-9 and TRBJ2-7; 7 nucleotides match TRBD1. V shed 5 bases and J 5 bases; nucleotides not matched to a gene: 18. This CDR3 spans 17 amino acids. Germline V CDR1 and CDR2: SEHNR, FQNEAQ (reference sequence). DNA for the CDR3: TGTGCCAGCAGCCCAGGGTGGGGATCTGGGACAGCCGACGAGCAGTACTTC. Translated: CASSPGWGSGTADEQYF.

The V call is TRBV6-5, the J call TRBJ1-5; 9 nucleotides agree with TRBD1. From germline, CDR1 is MNHEY and CDR2 SVGAGI. This CDR3 has 15 amino acids. J gave up 3 bases and V 6 bases, and 6 bases lay outside the gene matches. The CDR3 region is CASSPGTGINQPQHF. CDR3 bases: TGTGCCAGCAGCCCCGGGACAGGGATCAATCAGCCCCAGCATTTT.

The CDR3 reads CASGLAGGTGELFF. CDR3 coding DNA: TGTGCCAGCGGACTAGCGGGGGGGACCGGGGAGCTGTTTTTT. The chain is built from TRBV7-6 and TRBJ2-2, with 15 bases identical to TRBD2. Germline CDR1 SGHVS, CDR2 FNYEAQ. CDR3 length: 14 amino acids. J lost 5 bases, V lost 8 bases, and 0 bases had no gene match.

The gene calls are TRBV28 and TRBJ1-4; weak D call: TRBD1 (6 bases). From germline, CDR1 is MDHEN and CDR2 SYDVKM. Trimming shortened V by 5 bases and J by 0 bases, and 7 bases separated the two germline ends. The CDR3 runs to 14 residues. CDR3 nucleotide sequence: TGTGCCAGCAGTCCAGGGGCAACTAATGAAAAACTGTTTTTT. Its protein is CASSPGATNEKLFF.

V gene TRBV3-1 (or the pseudogene TRBV3-2) combines with J gene TRBJ1-4; D possibly corresponds to TRBD1 (5 bases). The CDR3 sequence is 15 residues long. CDR1 is LGHDT and CDR2 is YNNKEL in the germline V gene (reference sequence). Trimming took 3 bases from V and 10 from J, leaving 18 bases between them. The CDR3: CASSQDRDSWRKLFF. The CDR3 DNA is TGTGCCAGCAGCCAGGACCGGGACTCATGGCGAAAACTGTTTTTT.

The chain employs TRBV6-2 or TRBV6-3 and TRBJ1-5; D may be TRBD1 (5 bases). The CDR3 spans 16 residues. Trimming removed 0 bases from V and 1 base from J, with 10 bases in between. Germline CDR1 and CDR2: MNHEY and SVGEGT. DNA for the CDR3: TGTGCCAGCAGTTACTCGAGCAGGGTAAGCAATCAGCCCCAGCATTTT. Its protein is CASSYSSRVSNQPQHF.

This clone was found a few times. The chain couples TRBV6-2 or TRBV6-3 to TRBJ1-2, with D uncertain. The germline V and J ends were trimmed by 2 bases and 7 bases, with 11 bases remaining between them. CDR1 is MNHEY and CDR2 is SVGEGT in the germline V gene. This CDR3 is 13 amino acids long. The CDR3 here is CASSYDHYGGYTF. CDR3 nucleotide sequence: TGTGCCAGCAGTTACGACCACTACGGTGGCTACACCTTC.

This clone was seen a handful of times. The chain couples TRBV20-1 to TRBJ1-2; tentatively, D is TRBD1 (6 bases). Trimming removed 3 bases from V and 3 bases from J, with 20 bases in between. Germline V gene data show CDR1 as DFQATT and CDR2 as SNEGSKA (reference sequence). This CDR3 spans 16 amino acids. CDR3 nucleotide sequence: TGCAGTGCTAGTCCCCCACTCGTGGGGGCAGACTATGGCTACACCTTC. Translating it yields CSASPPLVGADYGYTF.

This clone was seen once. This chain joins TRBV9 and TRBJ1-2; 7 bases map to TRBD1. The germline CDR1 and CDR2 sequences are SGDLS and YYNGEE. With 5 bases clipped from V and 2 bases from J, the junction kept 3 bases outside the gene matches. The CDR3 contains 13 residues. CDR3 DNA: TGTGCCAGCAGTGAAGGGGGCAACTATGGCTACACCTTC. Its translation is CASSEGGNYGYTF.

J is TRBJ2-3 and V is TRBV7-6; 7 bases agree with TRBD2. The J segment lost 3 bases and the V segment lost 5 bases, leaving 8 bases of the junction unmatched. Germline V gene lookup returns CDR1 SGHVS and CDR2 FNYEAQ. This CDR3 contains 15 residues. This chain's CDR3 is CASSGGVWGTDTQYF. The CDR3 DNA sequence: TGTGCCAGCAGCGGGGGGGTTTGGGGAACAGATACGCAGTATTTT.

This chain uses TRBV5-1 with TRBJ2-2; no clear D. V gave up 4 bases and J gave up 1 base, with 20 bases separating them. Germline V lookup: CDR1 SGHRS, CDR2 YFSETQ. The CDR3 consists of 18 residues. This chain's CDR3 is CASSPFVRQPLNTGELFF. The DNA for the CDR3 is TGCGCCAGCAGCCCCTTTGTGCGACAACCCCTGAACACCGGGGAGCTGTTTTTT.

The chain recombines TRBV30 with TRBJ2-7; 9 bases are a match to TRBD1. Looked up from germline, CDR1 is GTSNPN and CDR2 is SVGIG (reference sequence). The CDR3 length is 14 residues. V shed 3 bases, J shed 2 bases, and the junction held 5 bases outside the gene matches. The chain's CDR3 is CAWSAGTGTYEQYF. In DNA, the CDR3 is TGTGCCTGGAGCGCCGGGACAGGGACCTACGAGCAGTACTTC.

For this clone: Other DNA sequences in the same sample also yield this CDR3. The J gene is TRBJ1-1, the V gene TRBV6-5; perhaps TRBD1 as D (5 bases). Trimming removed 4 bases at V and 1 base at J, with 7 bases between. Germline loops: CDR1 MNHEY, CDR2 SVGAGI. This CDR3 spans 13 amino acids. CDR3 DNA sequence: TGTGCCAGCAGTTCCGGGGGGAACACTGAAGCTTTCTTT. Its translation: CASSSGGNTEAFF.

This rearrangement joins TRBV7-8 to TRBJ2-7; possibly TRBD1 for D (6 bases). This CDR3 spans 14 amino acids. Germline CDR1 is SGHVS and CDR2 is FQNEAQ. V lost 4 bases to trimming and J lost 3 bases, with 13 bases between them. CDR3 DNA sequence: TGTGCCAGCAGCTGGACAGACTTCTACTACGAGCAGTACTTC. Protein product: CASSWTDFYYEQYF.

The chain uses TRBV4-1 and TRBJ1-1; D unclear. The CDR3 runs 17 residues. Trimming cost V 2 bases and J 2 bases, with 18 bases left between them. CDR1 and CDR2 from the germline V gene are MGHRA and YSYEKL. CDR3 nucleotide sequence: TGCGCCAGCAGCCAAATTGATGGAGGATCCGCCAACACTGAAGCTTTCTTT. As protein: CASSQIDGGSANTEAFF.

This chain uses TRBV6-6 with TRBJ2-6; no clear D gene. Germline loops: CDR1 MNHNY, CDR2 SVGAGI (reference sequence). V was shortened by 2 bases and J by 1 base, with 9 bases between the two germline ends. The CDR3 spans 16 residues. The CDR3 region has the DNA TGTGCCAGCAGTTACCCGGTACTATCTGGGGCCAACGTCCTGACTTTC. Translating gives CASSYPVLSGANVLTF.

V gene TRBV6-2 or TRBV6-3 combines with J gene TRBJ2-2; TRBD1 matches 7 bases. Unmatched junction bases numbered 10, after V lost 1 base and J lost 2 bases. CDR1 and CDR2 (germline): MNHEY, SVGEGT. The CDR3 sequence is 18 residues long. As DNA, the CDR3 is TGTGCCAGCAGTTACTTCCCCCCGGGACAGCAAAACACCGGGGAGCTGTTTTTT. As protein: CASSYFPPGQQNTGELFF.

The CDR3 DNA reads TGTGCCAGCAGTACCAACAGGGGCTACACAGATACGCAGTATTTT. The encoded protein is CASSTNRGYTDTQYF. The chain couples TRBV6-5 to TRBJ2-3, with 7 bases matching TRBD1. The V and J ends lost 5 bases and 2 bases, in that order; junction bases with no gene match: 7. Germline lookup yields CDR1 MNHEY and CDR2 SVGAGI. This CDR3 region has 15 residues.